This T cell receptor beta chain was sequenced for a study of T-cell memory formation after mild COVID-19. Study-level background: TCR clusters showed largely donor specificity. Overall study results and limits: The study found balanced CD4/CD8 in clones contracting day 15 to 85 and a CD4+ lean in later expanders.

This CDR3 contains 15 residues. Germline lookup yields CDR1 MNHNY and CDR2 SVGAGI (reference sequence). V was pared by 0 bases and J by 2 bases, with 9 bases between. TCR alpha and TCR beta cDNA libraries carrying sample barcodes and UMIs were produced by 5'RACE using constant-segment primers. TCRdb re-analysed the 5' RACE reads in MiXCR, keeping a single row per CDR3 protein. The top ten clones hold around an eighth of a sample with approximately 580,000 distinct CDR3 sequences, roughly 22% of them seen once. Worth noting for this clonotype: Its antigen is unidentified.

The receptor was derived from an adult woman who had mild COVID-19 (a few samples of this study predate the infection). Cell type and time point are not known. The specimen was PBMCs or a T cell subset sorted from them (not recorded which). The rearrangement joins TRBV6-6 to TRBJ2-3; D is possibly TRBD2 (6 bases). The CDR3 here is CASSYSGGPTDTQYF. CDR3 coding DNA: TGTGCCAGCAGTTACTCAGGAGGGCCCACAGATACGCAGTATTTT.